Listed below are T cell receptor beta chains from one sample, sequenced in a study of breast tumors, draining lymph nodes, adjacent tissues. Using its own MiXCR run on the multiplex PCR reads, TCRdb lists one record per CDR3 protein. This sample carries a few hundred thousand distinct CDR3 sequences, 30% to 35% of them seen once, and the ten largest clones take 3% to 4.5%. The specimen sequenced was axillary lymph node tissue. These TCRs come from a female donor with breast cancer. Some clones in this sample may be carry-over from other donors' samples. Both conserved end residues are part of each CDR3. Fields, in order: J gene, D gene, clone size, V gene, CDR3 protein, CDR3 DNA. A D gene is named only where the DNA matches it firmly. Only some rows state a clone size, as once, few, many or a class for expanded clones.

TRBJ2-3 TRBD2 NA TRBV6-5 CASRPRRGGGITDTQYF TGTGCCAGCAGGCCCAGGCGTGGCGGGGGGATCACAGATACGCAGTATTTT
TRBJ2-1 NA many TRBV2 CASREDWPPEQFF TGTGCCAGCCGAGAGGACTGGCCCCCTGAGCAGTTCTTC
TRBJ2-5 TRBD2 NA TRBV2 CASSSGRGGQETQYF TGTGCCAGCAGTTCCGGTCGGGGGGGGCAAGAGACCCAGTACTTC
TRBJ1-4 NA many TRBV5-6 CASSLRGVATNEKLFF TGTGCCAGCAGCCTCAGGGGTGTCGCAACTAATGAAAAACTGTTTTTT
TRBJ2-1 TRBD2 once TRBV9 CASSEGLAGDTYNEQFF TGTGCCAGCAGCGAGGGACTAGCGGGTGACACTTACAATGAGCAGTTCTTC
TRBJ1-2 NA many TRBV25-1 CASSEVNYGYTF TGTGCCAGCAGTGAAGTTAACTATGGCTACACCTTC
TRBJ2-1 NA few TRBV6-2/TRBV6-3 CASSYGDPTYNEQFF TGTGCCAGCAGTTACGGCGACCCGACATACAATGAGCAGTTCTTC
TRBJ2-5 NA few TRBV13 CASSYRDGVQETQYF TGTGCCAGCAGCTACCGGGACGGGGTCCAAGAGACCCAGTACTTC
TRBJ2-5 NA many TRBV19 CASSSRSLGQETQYF TGTGCCAGTAGTTCCCGCTCTCTGGGCCAGGAGACCCAGTACTTC
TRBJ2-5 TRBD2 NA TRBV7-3 CASSADPSGRRETQYF TGTGCCAGCAGTGCTGATCCTAGCGGGAGGCGAGAGACCCAGTACTTC
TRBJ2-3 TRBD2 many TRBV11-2 CASSPTGLAGTDTQYF TGTGCCAGCAGCCCAACAGGACTAGCGGGGACAGATACGCAGTATTTT
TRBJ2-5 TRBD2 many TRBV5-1 CASSLASGLAGETQYF TGCGCCAGCAGCTTGGCGTCCGGACTAGCGGGAGAGACCCAGTACTTC
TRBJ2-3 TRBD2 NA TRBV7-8 CASRFLAGGEQYF TGTGCCAGCAGATTCCTAGCGGGAGGCGAGCAGTATTTT
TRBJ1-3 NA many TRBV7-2 CASSHGGQGGNTIYF TGTGCCAGCAGCCACGGTGGGCAGGGTGGAAACACCATATATTTT
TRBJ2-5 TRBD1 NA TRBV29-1 CSVFRDRQETQYF TGCAGCGTTTTTAGGGACAGACAAGAGACCCAGTACTTC
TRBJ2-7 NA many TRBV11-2 CASSFNQGPYEQYF TGTGCCAGCAGCTTCAACCAGGGGCCCTACGAGCAGTACTTC
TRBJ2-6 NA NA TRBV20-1 CSAQDSGANVLTF TGCAGTGCACAGGACTCTGGGGCCAACGTCCTGACTTTC
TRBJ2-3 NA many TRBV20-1 CSARTHVLLTDTQYF TGCAGTGCTAGAACCCACGTGCTACTTACAGATACGCAGTATTTT